The present T cell receptor beta chain was sequenced within a study of technical replicates of blood from four donors. Unmatched junction bases numbered 11, after V lost 3 bases and J lost 3 bases. The CDR3 is 16 amino acids. CDR1 is MGHDK and CDR2 is SYGVNS in the germline V gene. Clones were read by immunoSEQ multiplex PCR, and TCRdb kept only the in-frame ones, dropping some. Of about 89,000 clones listed, 85% to 95% are singletons. The sequencing sample was made of T cells isolated from PBMCs. This chain connects TRBV25-1 to TRBJ2-7; 7 nucleotides match TRBD2. This TCR was recovered from a human donor in good health. CDR3 protein: CASSDSDGGGGYEQYF. The CDR3 DNA reads as TGTGCCAGCAGTGATAGCGACGGAGGCGGGGGCTACGAGCAGTACTTC.